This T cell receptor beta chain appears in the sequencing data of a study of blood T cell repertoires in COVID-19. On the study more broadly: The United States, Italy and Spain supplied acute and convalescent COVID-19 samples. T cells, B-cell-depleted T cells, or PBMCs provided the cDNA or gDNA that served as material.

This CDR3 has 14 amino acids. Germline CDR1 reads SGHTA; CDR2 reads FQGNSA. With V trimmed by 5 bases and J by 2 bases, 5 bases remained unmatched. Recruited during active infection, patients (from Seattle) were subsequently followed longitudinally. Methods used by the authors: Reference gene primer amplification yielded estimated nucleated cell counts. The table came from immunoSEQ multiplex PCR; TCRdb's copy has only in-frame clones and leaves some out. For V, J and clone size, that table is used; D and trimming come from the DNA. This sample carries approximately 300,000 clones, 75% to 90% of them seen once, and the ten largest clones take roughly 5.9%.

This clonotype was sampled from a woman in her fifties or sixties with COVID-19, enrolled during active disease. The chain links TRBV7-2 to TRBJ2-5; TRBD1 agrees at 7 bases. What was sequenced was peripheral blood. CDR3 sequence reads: CASSAPGQQETQYF. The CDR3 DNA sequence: TGTGCCAGCAGCGCCCCGGGACAGCAAGAGACCCAGTACTTC.